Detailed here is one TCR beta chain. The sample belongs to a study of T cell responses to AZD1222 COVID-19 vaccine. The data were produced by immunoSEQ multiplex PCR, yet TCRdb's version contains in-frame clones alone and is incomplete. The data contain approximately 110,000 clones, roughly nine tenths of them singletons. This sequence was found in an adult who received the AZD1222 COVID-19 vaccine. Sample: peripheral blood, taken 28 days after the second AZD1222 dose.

The chain's CDR3 is CASSPGSGQGYEQYF. CDR3 nucleotide sequence: TGTGCCAGCAGCCCAGGGTCGGGACAGGGGTACGAGCAGTACTTC. The gene calls are TRBV7-2 and TRBJ2-7; 10 bases map to TRBD1. Trimming took 5 bases from V and 4 from J; bases not matched to a gene: 8. The germline V gene encodes CDR1 SGHTA and CDR2 FQGNSA. The CDR3 sequence is 15 residues long.